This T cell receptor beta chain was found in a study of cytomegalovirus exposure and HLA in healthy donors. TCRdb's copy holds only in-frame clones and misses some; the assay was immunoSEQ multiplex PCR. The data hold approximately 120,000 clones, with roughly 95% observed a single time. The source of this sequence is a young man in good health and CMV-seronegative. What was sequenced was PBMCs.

CDR3 sequence (DNA): TGTGCCAGCAGCCATGACAGGGGGCCTTCCAATGAGCAGTTCTTC. It yields the protein CASSHDRGPSNEQFF. The rearrangement joins TRBV6-5 to TRBJ2-1; 10 bases are a match to TRBD1. V shed 6 bases and J 6 bases; nucleotides not matched to a gene: 8. Per the germline V gene, CDR1 is MNHEY and CDR2 is SVGAGI. The CDR3 covers 15 residues.